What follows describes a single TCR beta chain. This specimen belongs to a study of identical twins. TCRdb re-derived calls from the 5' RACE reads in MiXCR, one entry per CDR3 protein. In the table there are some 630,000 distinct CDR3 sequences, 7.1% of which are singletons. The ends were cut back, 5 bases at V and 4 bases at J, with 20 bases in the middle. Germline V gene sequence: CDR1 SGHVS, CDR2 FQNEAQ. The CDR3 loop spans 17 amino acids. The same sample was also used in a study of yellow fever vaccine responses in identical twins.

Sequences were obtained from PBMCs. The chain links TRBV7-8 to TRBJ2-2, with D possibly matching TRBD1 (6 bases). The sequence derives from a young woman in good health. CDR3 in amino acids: CASSPSGGGMITGELFF. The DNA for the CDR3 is TGTGCCAGCAGCCCCAGCGGTGGGGGCATGATCACCGGGGAGCTGTTTTTT.